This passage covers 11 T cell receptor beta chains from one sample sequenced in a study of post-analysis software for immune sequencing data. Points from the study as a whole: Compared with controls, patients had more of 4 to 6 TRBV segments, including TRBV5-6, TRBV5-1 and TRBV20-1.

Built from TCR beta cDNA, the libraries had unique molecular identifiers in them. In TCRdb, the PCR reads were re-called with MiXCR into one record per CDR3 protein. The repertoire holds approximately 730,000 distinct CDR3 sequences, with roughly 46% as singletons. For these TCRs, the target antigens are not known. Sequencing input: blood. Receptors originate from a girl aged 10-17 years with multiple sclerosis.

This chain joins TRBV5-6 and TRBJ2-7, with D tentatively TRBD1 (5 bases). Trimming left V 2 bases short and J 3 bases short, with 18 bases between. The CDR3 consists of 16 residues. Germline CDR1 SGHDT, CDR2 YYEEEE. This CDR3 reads CASSLRAGPGFYEQYF. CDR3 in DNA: TGTGCCAGCAGCTTAAGGGCAGGGCCAGGCTTCTACGAGCAGTACTTC.

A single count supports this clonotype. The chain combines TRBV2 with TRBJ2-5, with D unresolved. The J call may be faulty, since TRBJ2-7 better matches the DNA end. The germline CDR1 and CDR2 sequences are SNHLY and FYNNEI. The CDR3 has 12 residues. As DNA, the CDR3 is TGTGCCAGCGGCGTCAGGTGCTACGAGCAGTACTTC. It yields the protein CASGVRCYEQYF.

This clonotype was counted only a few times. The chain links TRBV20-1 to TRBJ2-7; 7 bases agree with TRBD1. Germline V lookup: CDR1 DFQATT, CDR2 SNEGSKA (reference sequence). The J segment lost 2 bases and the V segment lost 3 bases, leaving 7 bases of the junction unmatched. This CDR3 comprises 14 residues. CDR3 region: CSASRTGITYEQYF. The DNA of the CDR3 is TGCAGTGCTAGCCGGACAGGAATTACCTACGAGCAGTACTTC.

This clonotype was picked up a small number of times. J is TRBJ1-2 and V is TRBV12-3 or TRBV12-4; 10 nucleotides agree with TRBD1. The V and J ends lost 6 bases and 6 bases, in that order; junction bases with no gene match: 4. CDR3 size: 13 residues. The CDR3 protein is CASSRGTGDGYTF. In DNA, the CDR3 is TGTGCCAGCAGCCGCGGGACAGGGGATGGCTACACCTTC.

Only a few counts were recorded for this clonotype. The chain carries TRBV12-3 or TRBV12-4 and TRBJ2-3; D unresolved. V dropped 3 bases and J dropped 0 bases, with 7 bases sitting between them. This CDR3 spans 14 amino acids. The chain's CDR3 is CASSFLGSTDTQYF. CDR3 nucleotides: TGTGCCAGCAGTTTTCTTGGGAGCACAGATACGCAGTATTTT.

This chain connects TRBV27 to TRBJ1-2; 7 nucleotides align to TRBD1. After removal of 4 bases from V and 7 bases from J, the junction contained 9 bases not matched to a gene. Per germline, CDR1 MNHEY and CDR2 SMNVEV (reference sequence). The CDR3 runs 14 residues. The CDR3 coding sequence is TGTGCCAGCAGTTCTCTTGAGGGGGCAGTTGGCTACACCTTC. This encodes CASSSLEGAVGYTF.

The CDR3 loop is CASSTYTGEQYF. CDR3 coding DNA: TGCGCCAGCAGCACGTATACAGGGGAGCAGTACTTC. The chain couples TRBV5-1 to TRBJ2-7, with a possible D match to TRBD1 (6 bases). This CDR3 has 12 residues. Germline V gene data show CDR1 as SGHRS and CDR2 as YFSETQ. V lost 4 bases to trimming and J lost 7 bases, with 12 bases between them.

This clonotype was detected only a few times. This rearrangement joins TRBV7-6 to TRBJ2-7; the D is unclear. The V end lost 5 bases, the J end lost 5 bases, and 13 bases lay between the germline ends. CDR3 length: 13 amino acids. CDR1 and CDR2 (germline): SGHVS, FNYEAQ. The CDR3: CASSPQPYHEQYF. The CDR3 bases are TGTGCCAGCAGCCCCCAACCTTACCACGAGCAGTACTTC.

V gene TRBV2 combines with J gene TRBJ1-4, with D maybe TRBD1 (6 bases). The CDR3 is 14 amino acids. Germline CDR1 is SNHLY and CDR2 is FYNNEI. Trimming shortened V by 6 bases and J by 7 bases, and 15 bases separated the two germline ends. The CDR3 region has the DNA TGTGCCAGCAGCAAAACAGGGAAGGCTGAAAAACTGTTTTTT. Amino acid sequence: CASSKTGKAEKLFF.

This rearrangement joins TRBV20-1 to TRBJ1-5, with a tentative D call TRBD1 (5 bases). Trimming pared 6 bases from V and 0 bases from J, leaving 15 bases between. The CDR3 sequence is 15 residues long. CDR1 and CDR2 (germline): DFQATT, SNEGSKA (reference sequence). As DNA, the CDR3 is TGCAGTGCCCCTATGCAGGGTGATAGCAATCAGCCCCAGCATTTT. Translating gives CSAPMQGDSNQPQHF.

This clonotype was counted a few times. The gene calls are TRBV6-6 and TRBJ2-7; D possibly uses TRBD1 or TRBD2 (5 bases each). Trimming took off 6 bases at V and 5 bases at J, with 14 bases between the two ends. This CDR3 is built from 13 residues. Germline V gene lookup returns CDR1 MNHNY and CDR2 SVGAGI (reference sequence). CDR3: CASSPDRGDEQYF. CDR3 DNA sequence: TGTGCCAGCAGCCCCGATCGAGGGGACGAGCAGTACTTC.